The 12 T cell receptor beta chains below come from one sample, sequenced in a study of response to subunit inactivated influenza vaccine. MiXCR, applied by TCRdb to the RT-PCR reads, yields one record per CDR3 protein. The table includes 450,000 to 600,000 distinct CDR3 sequences, more than 15% detected once. The material sequenced was CD4+ T cells sorted from PBMCs, taken less than 30 months after vaccination. These receptors were collected from a man between 50 and 69 years old who received an inactivated influenza vaccine.

In this sample, this clonotype turned up many times. This chain joins TRBV28 and TRBJ2-2; weak D call: TRBD2 (5 bases). V lost 5 bases and J lost 4, with 11 bases in between. The CDR3 length is 14 residues. CDR1 and CDR2 (germline): MDHEN, SYDVKM. DNA of the CDR3: TGTGCCAGCAGTCCAGGACTTTCCACCGGGGAGCTGTTTTTT. It translates to CASSPGLSTGELFF.

CDR3 DNA: TGTGCCAGCGGCGTTGCCGATGAAGCTTTCTTT. As protein: CASGVADEAFF. The chain is built from TRBV3-1 and TRBJ1-1, with no clear D. V was cut by 8 bases and J by 7 bases, with 11 bases left in between. Germline-derived CDR1 and CDR2 are LGHDT and YNNKEL (reference sequence). The CDR3 runs 11 residues. Full variable domain (outside the CDR3, taken from reference TRBV3-1 and TRBJ1-1): DTAVSQTPKYLVTQMGNDKSIKCEQNLGHDTMYWYKQDSKKFLKIMFSYNNKELIINETVPNRFSPKSPDKAHLNLHINSLELGDSAVYFCASGVADEAFFGQGTRLTVV.

The rearrangement uses TRBV18 and TRBJ2-7; D may be TRBD1 (6 bases). Trimming removed 2 bases from V and 4 bases from J, with 15 bases in between. Germline V gives CDR1 KGHSH, CDR2 LQKENI. The CDR3 consists of 15 residues. The CDR3 sequence is CASSPGDILRYEQYF. The CDR3 DNA follows: TGTGCCAGCTCACCAGGGGACATCTTGCGGTACGAGCAGTACTTC.

This clonotype turned up a few times. This sequence joins TRBV5-5 and TRBJ2-3; 7 bases fit TRBD2. Trimming at V came to 4 bases and at J to 3 bases, leaving 5 bases not matched to a gene. The CDR3 loop spans 14 amino acids. Germline V lookup: CDR1 SGHKS, CDR2 YYEKEE (reference sequence). The CDR3 loop is CASSAGLGTDTQYF. The CDR3 nucleotides are TGTGCCAGCAGCGCCGGACTAGGGACAGATACGCAGTATTTT.

This clonotype appeared a few times. The chain has TRBV7-2 and TRBJ2-5; 7 nucleotides line up with TRBD2. Germline V gene lookup returns CDR1 SGHTA and CDR2 FQGNSA. The CDR3 contains 16 residues. The J segment lost 13 bases and the V segment lost 0 bases, leaving 17 bases of the junction unmatched. CDR3 coding DNA: TGTGCCAGCAGCTTAGCGGCAACCTCCAGGACTAGTCCCCGGTACTTC. Amino acid sequence: CASSLAATSRTSPRYF.

The chain links TRBV11-1 to TRBJ2-7; D is unresolved. From germline, CDR1 is SGHAT and CDR2 FQDESV (reference sequence). The CDR3 has 13 residues. Trimming cost V 5 bases and J 2 bases, with 10 bases left between them. Here the CDR3 reads CASSPTHTYEQYF. Here the CDR3 DNA reads TGTGCCAGCAGCCCGACCCATACCTACGAGCAGTACTTC.

The rearrangement uses TRBV20-1 and TRBJ2-7; 12 nucleotides line up with TRBD2. The CDR3 is 15 amino acids. Germline V lookup: CDR1 DFQATT, CDR2 SNEGSKA (reference sequence). V gave up 0 bases and J gave up 7 bases; unmatched junction bases: 7. The CDR3: CSARDRLAGAREQYF. CDR3 nucleotide sequence: TGCAGTGCTAGAGATCGACTAGCGGGGGCAAGGGAGCAGTACTTC.

The V gene is TRBV20-1, the J gene TRBJ2-1; D unresolved. Germline-derived CDR1 and CDR2 are DFQATT and SNEGSKA (reference sequence). This CDR3 has 15 amino acids. V shed 0 bases and J shed 5 bases, with 14 bases lying between them. CDR3 region: CSARDGVRINNEQFF. As DNA, the CDR3 is TGCAGTGCTAGAGATGGGGTCCGAATAAACAATGAGCAGTTCTTC.

Remarks on this clonotype: A much larger clone differs by one base, so this may be a read error. J is TRBJ2-3 and V is TRBV5-1, with D unresolved. The CDR3 has 16 amino acids. Germline V lookup: CDR1 SGHRS, CDR2 YFSETQ. The CDR3 coding sequence is TGCGTCAGCAGCTTGTCTCCGAGTTTGAGCACAGATACGCAGTATTTT. Residues: CVSSLSPSLSTDTQYF.

A few counts support this clonotype. The chain uses TRBV6-2 or TRBV6-3 and TRBJ1-2, with unresolved D. V lost 0 bases and J 8 bases, leaving 7 bases between the germline ends. Germline CDR1 reads MNHEY; CDR2 reads SVGEGT. This CDR3 contains 12 residues. CDR3 sequence (DNA): TGTGCCAGCAGTTACTCCACGGTGGGCTACACCTTC. Protein: CASSYSTVGYTF.

In this sample, this clonotype turned up a few times. The genes are TRBV20-1 and TRBJ2-3; TRBD2 aligns across 12 bases. Germline V CDR1 and CDR2: DFQATT, SNEGSKA (reference sequence). The CDR3 loop spans 14 amino acids. CDR3: CSSRLAGGTDTQYF. The DNA of the CDR3 is TGCTCAAGCCGACTAGCGGGGGGCACAGATACGCAGTATTTT.

The gene calls are TRBV7-9 and TRBJ1-4; D is uncertain. Germline lookup yields CDR1 SEHNR and CDR2 FQNEAQ (reference sequence). The CDR3 has 12 amino acids. Trimming removed 1 base at V and 8 bases at J, with 5 bases between. Here the CDR3 reads CASSLGTEKLFF. CDR3 DNA sequence: TGTGCCAGCAGCTTAGGAACCGAAAAACTGTTTTTT.